Shown below are 28 T cell receptor beta chains from a single sample sequenced in a study of blood T cells in healthy people across ages. With a J-beta primer mix and a sample-barcoded 5' primer, a second PCR ran about 7 to 12 cycles. From the 5' RACE reads, TCRdb called clonotypes with MiXCR, one entry per CDR3 protein. The repertoire has some 1,500,000 distinct CDR3 sequences, 42% of them found once; the top ten carry about 4%. Sample: blood. Receptors originate from a woman younger than 35 in good health.

In its sample, this clonotype was seen a few times. CDR3 sequence (DNA): TGTGCCAGCAGCCACGCCCGAGGGGATGAGCAGTTCTTC. Translation gives CASSHARGDEQFF. This chain uses TRBV7-8 with TRBJ2-1; D is tentatively TRBD1 or TRBD2 (5 bases each). The CDR3 consists of 13 residues. CDR1 SGHVS and CDR2 FQNEAQ come from the germline V gene. Trimming pared 5 bases from V and 8 bases from J, leaving 13 bases between.

The chain couples TRBV11-2 to TRBJ1-5, with a possible D match to TRBD1 (5 bases). The CDR3 is 15 amino acids. Germline CDR1 is SGHAT and CDR2 is FQNNGV. V lost 2 bases and J lost 1, with 9 bases in between. The CDR3 here is CASSLNWDSNQPQHF. The CDR3 coding sequence is TGTGCCAGCAGCTTAAATTGGGACAGCAATCAGCCCCAGCATTTT.

This clonotype was seen more than once but under ten times. V is TRBV27 and J is TRBJ2-7, with unresolved D. Between the trimmed V and J ends, which lost 3 bases and 5 bases, there was a span of 11 bases. In germline, CDR1 is MNHEY, CDR2 SMNVEV (reference sequence). CDR3 size: 13 residues. The CDR3 loop is CASSFSPTNEQYF. In DNA form, the CDR3 reads TGTGCCAGCAGTTTCTCTCCCACAAACGAGCAGTACTTC.

This clonotype was counted between two and nine times. This chain joins TRBV25-1 and TRBJ2-3, with 9 nucleotides matching TRBD1. CDR1 is MGHDK and CDR2 is SYGVNS in the germline V gene. V lost 2 bases and J lost 5; bases outside the gene matches: 5. This CDR3 is 15 amino acids long. CDR3 nucleotides: TGTGCCAGCAGTGAAGGGACAGGGCTGCTAGATACGCAGTATTTT. Its translation is CASSEGTGLLDTQYF.

This clonotype was seen repeatedly, ten times or more. The genes are TRBV20-1 and TRBJ1-2; maybe TRBD1 (5 bases). CDR1 and CDR2 (germline): DFQATT, SNEGSKA (reference sequence). The V gene lost 6 bases and the J gene lost 2 bases, with 7 bases spanning the gap. This CDR3 is built from 11 residues. The CDR3 protein is CSAQGNYGYTF. The CDR3 nucleotides are TGCAGTGCCCAGGGAAACTATGGCTACACCTTC.

This clonotype occurred a few times. This sequence joins TRBV5-6 and TRBJ1-5; D is uncertain. The CDR3 has 12 amino acids. V was trimmed by 4 bases and J by 4 bases, leaving 6 bases between them. The germline V gene encodes CDR1 SGHDT and CDR2 YYEEEE. The CDR3 loop reads CASSQLNQPQHF. The DNA of the CDR3 is TGTGCCAGCAGCCAACTTAATCAGCCCCAGCATTTT.

This clonotype was seen repeatedly, ten times or more. The V gene is TRBV9, the J gene TRBJ2-3; D remains ambiguous. V was cut by 0 bases and J by 5 bases, with 4 bases left in between. CDR1 is SGDLS, CDR2 YYNGEE, per germline. The CDR3 sequence is 12 residues long. The CDR3 protein is CASSVVGDTQYF. The CDR3 coding sequence is TGTGCCAGCAGCGTAGTCGGAGATACGCAGTATTTT. Drawing the rest from reference TRBV9 and TRBJ2-3, the complete variable domain is DSGVTQTPKHLITATGQRVTLRCSPRSGDLSVYWYQQSLDQGLQFLIQYYNGEERAKGNILERFSAQQFPDLHSELNLSSLELGDSALYFCASSVVGDTQYFGPGTRLTVL.

This clonotype was detected a few times. V and J are TRBV29-1 and TRBJ2-1, with 7 positions matching TRBD2. This CDR3 is built from 14 residues. V lost 6 bases, J lost 0 bases, and 5 bases stayed unmatched. CDR1 is SQVTM, CDR2 ANQGSEA, per germline. The CDR3 loop is CSVERGPSYNEQFF. For the CDR3, the DNA is TGCAGCGTCGAGCGGGGACCCTCCTACAATGAGCAGTTCTTC.

The rearrangement links TRBV20-1 to TRBJ2-3; D is undetermined. The CDR3 runs to 12 residues. The germline V gene encodes CDR1 DFQATT and CDR2 SNEGSKA (reference sequence). V was cut by 6 bases and J by 1 base, with 8 bases left in between. The CDR3 DNA sequence: TGCAGTGCCCCCCTAGGCACAGATACGCAGTATTTT. Translating gives CSAPLGTDTQYF.

This clonotype was observed once. Compared with germline, one end of the junction differs, possibly owing to a read error. The rearrangement uses TRBV12-3 or TRBV12-4 and TRBJ2-3; D is tentatively TRBD1 or TRBD2 (5 bases each). The CDR3 runs 15 residues. Written as DNA, the CDR3 is TGTACCAGCAGTTCCGGGACGGGTATAGTAGATACGCAGTATTTT. Residues: CTSSSGTGIVDTQYF.

This clonotype is a singleton in its sample. The V gene is TRBV7-9, the J gene TRBJ1-6, with 7 positions matching TRBD1. Trimming cost V 1 base and J 10 bases; bases outside gene matches: 4. The CDR3 consists of 14 residues. Germline V gene sequence: CDR1 SEHNR, CDR2 FQNEAQ (reference sequence). CDR3 sequence (DNA): TGTGCCAGCAGCTTAGGAGGGGGCAGGTCACCCCTCCACTTT. Protein product: CASSLGGGRSPLHF. Using reference TRBV7-9 and TRBJ1-6 for the parts outside the CDR3, the full variable domain is DTGVSQNPRHKITKRGQNVTFRCDPISEHNRLYWYRQTLGQGPEFLTYFQNEAQLEKSRLLSDRFSAERPKGSFSTLEIQRTEQGDSAMYLCASSLGGGRSPLHFGNGTRLTVT.

The genes are TRBV20-1 and TRBJ2-1, with D possibly matching TRBD1 (5 bases). Germline CDR1 reads DFQATT; CDR2 reads SNEGSKA (reference sequence). The CDR3 totals 11 residues. V was trimmed by 6 bases and J by 9 bases, leaving 12 bases between them. This CDR3 reads CSAAGNFEQFF. The CDR3 nucleotides are TGCAGTGCAGCAGGGAATTTTGAGCAGTTCTTC.

In regard to this clonotype: The junction and the germline gene differ at one end; a read error may be behind it. The chain carries TRBV4-1 and TRBJ1-1, with unresolved D. Germline V gene data show CDR1 as MGHRA and CDR2 as YSYEKL. The CDR3 runs to 14 residues. DNA of the CDR3: TGCGCCAGCAGCCAATGGCAGAGGAACACTGGAGCTTTCTTT. The encoded protein is CASSQWQRNTGAFF.

Worth noting for this clonotype: Given a much more abundant clone one base away, this may be a read error. For the CDR3, the DNA is TGCGCCAGCAGCTTGGAGGACCTCCTCAGCTCCTACGAGCAGTACTTC. This translates into CASSLEDLLSSYEQYF. The chain employs TRBV5-1 and TRBJ2-7; D remains ambiguous. This CDR3 comprises 16 residues. Germline-derived CDR1 and CDR2 are SGHRS and YFSETQ. The germline V and J ends were trimmed by 0 bases and 0 bases, with 13 bases remaining between them.

Details on this clonotype: It may be a read error: a sequence one base away is much more abundant. Since no conserved phenylalanine or tryptophan closes the CDR3, a read error is the likely cause. The CDR3 DNA reads as TGCAGCGTTGTGCAGTCCTACGAGCAGTACTCC. It codes for CSVVQSYEQYS. The V gene is TRBV29-1, the J gene TRBJ2-7; D not resolved. The CDR3 is made up of 11 amino acids. With 4 bases removed from V and 1 base from J, the gap between germline ends came to 5 bases. Germline assignment: CDR1 SQVTM and CDR2 ANQGSEA.

J is TRBJ1-2 and V is TRBV20-1; TRBD1 matches 7 bases. Germline CDR1 and CDR2: DFQATT and SNEGSKA (reference sequence). The CDR3 loop spans 13 amino acids. V was clipped by 4 bases and J by 2 bases; unmatched bases: 4. CDR3 amino acids: CSATTTGNYGYTF. The CDR3 nucleotides are TGCAGTGCTACCACGACAGGGAACTATGGCTACACCTTC.

This clonotype was counted only a few times. The V gene is TRBV7-9, the J gene TRBJ2-3; D gene unclear. Trimming pared 5 bases from V and 2 bases from J, leaving 17 bases between. The germline V gene encodes CDR1 SEHNR and CDR2 FQNEAQ (reference sequence). The CDR3 runs to 16 residues. CDR3 region: CASSPNVASYTDTQYF. CDR3 nucleotides: TGTGCCAGCAGCCCCAACGTTGCCAGCTACACAGATACGCAGTATTTT.

The rearrangement uses TRBV28 and TRBJ2-7; no reliable D call. The CDR3 spans 13 residues. Germline CDR1 and CDR2: MDHEN and SYDVKM. Between the trimmed V and J ends, which lost 3 bases and 12 bases, there was a span of 18 bases. The CDR3 protein is CASSFGLIKMAYF. CDR3 in DNA: TGTGCCAGCAGTTTTGGGCTTATCAAAATGGCGTACTTC.

This clonotype was picked up many times. The chain joins TRBV10-3 to TRBJ1-1; D unresolved. The CDR3 covers 14 residues. Germline V gene data show CDR1 as ENHRY and CDR2 as SYGVKD. V lost 1 base and J lost 7, with 13 bases in between. Written as DNA, the CDR3 is TGTGCCATCAGTGAGTACCTCGGAGGGAATGAAGCTTTCTTT. Protein: CAISEYLGGNEAFF.

The rearrangement links TRBV20-1 to TRBJ2-1; D not resolved. The germline CDR1 and CDR2 sequences are DFQATT and SNEGSKA (reference sequence). This CDR3 is 12 amino acids long. The germline V and J ends were trimmed by 5 bases and 9 bases, with 14 bases remaining between them. Here the CDR3 reads CSAQIGVGEQFF. The DNA for the CDR3 is TGCAGTGCTCAGATTGGGGTGGGTGAGCAGTTCTTC.

This clonotype was observed a few times. DNA of the CDR3: TGTGCCAGCAGGCCCGGGACCGGCCTTAACTATGGCTACACCTTC. Encoded protein: CASRPGTGLNYGYTF. The chain is built from TRBV12-3 or TRBV12-4 and TRBJ1-2; a possible D gene is TRBD1 (5 bases). The CDR3 spans 15 residues. Trimming took 6 bases from V and 1 from J, leaving 15 bases between them.

This clonotype appeared a few times. A much more abundant neighbour one base away suggests this may be a read error. The gene calls are TRBV20-1 and TRBJ1-6; a possible D gene is TRBD1 (6 bases). CDR1 is DFQATT, CDR2 SNEGSKA, per germline (reference sequence). The length of the CDR3 is 14 residues. CDR3 protein: CSALEGGGNSPPHF. In DNA, the CDR3 is TGCAGTGCATTGGAAGGAGGGGGTAATTCACCCCCCCACTTT.

This clonotype appeared a few times. This sequence joins TRBV15 and TRBJ2-1; D is ambiguous. Germline values: CDR1 LNHNV, CDR2 YYDKDF (reference sequence). The CDR3 length is 12 residues. Trimming took off 1 base at V and 10 bases at J, with 8 bases between the two ends. The CDR3 coding sequence is TGTGCCACCAGCAGAGTGGGCCTGGAGCAGTTCTTC. The encoded protein is CATSRVGLEQFF.

The CDR3 loop is CASSQSPGVSYNEQFF. The CDR3 DNA sequence: TGCGCCAGCAGCCAATCCCCGGGGGTATCCTACAATGAGCAGTTCTTC. The chain couples TRBV4-1 to TRBJ2-1, with D maybe TRBD2 (6 bases). Trimming pared 2 bases from V and 1 base from J, leaving 12 bases between. The CDR3 contains 16 residues. CDR1 and CDR2 from the germline V gene are MGHRA and YSYEKL.

The genes are TRBV3-1 and TRBJ2-1; 7 bases match TRBD2. The J call may be in error: the DNA end matches TRBJ2-7 better. CDR1 and CDR2 from the germline V gene are LGHDT and YNNKEL (reference sequence). The CDR3 contains 15 residues. The CDR3 DNA sequence: TGTGCCAGCAGGCTAAGCGGGATCTCCTACAATGAGCAGTACTTC. Translating gives CASRLSGISYNEQYF.

This clonotype was found once. The rearrangement uses TRBV12-3 or TRBV12-4 and TRBJ2-1, with 14 bases identical to TRBD2. V shed 5 bases and J 0 bases; nucleotides not matched to a gene: 12. The CDR3 contains 20 residues. CDR3 DNA sequence: TGTGCCAGCAGTAATACCGGGACTAGCGGGGGACAAAGCTCCTACAATGAGCAGTTCTTC. It specifies CASSNTGTSGGQSSYNEQFF.

This clonotype was counted between two and nine times. This rearrangement joins TRBV10-3 to TRBJ2-4; 9 nucleotides align to TRBD1. V was clipped by 8 bases and J by 9 bases; unmatched bases: 2. The V gene's germline CDR1 is ENHRY and CDR2 SYGVKD. This CDR3 is built from 11 residues. The CDR3 spells CAISDRGIQYF. CDR3 nucleotide sequence: TGTGCCATCTCGGACAGGGGCATTCAGTACTTC.

The chain has TRBV5-1 and TRBJ1-2, with D tentatively TRBD1 (5 bases). V was clipped by 0 bases and J by 7 bases, with 13 bases between them. Germline V gives CDR1 SGHRS, CDR2 YFSETQ. The CDR3 is 14 amino acids. The CDR3 loop is CASSLAGPLSGYTF. CDR3 bases: TGCGCCAGCAGCTTGGCAGGGCCTTTATCTGGCTACACCTTC.